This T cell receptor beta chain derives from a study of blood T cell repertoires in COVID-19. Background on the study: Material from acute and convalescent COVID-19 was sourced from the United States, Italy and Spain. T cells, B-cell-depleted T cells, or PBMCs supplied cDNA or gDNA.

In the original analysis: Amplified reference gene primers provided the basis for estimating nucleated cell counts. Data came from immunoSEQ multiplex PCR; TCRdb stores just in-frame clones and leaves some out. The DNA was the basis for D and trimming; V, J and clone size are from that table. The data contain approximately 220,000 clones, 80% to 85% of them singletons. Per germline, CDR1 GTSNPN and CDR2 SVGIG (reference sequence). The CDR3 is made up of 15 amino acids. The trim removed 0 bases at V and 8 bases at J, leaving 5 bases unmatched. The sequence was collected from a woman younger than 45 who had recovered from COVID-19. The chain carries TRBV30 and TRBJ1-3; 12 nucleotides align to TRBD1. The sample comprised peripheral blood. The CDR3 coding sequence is TGTGCCTGGAGTGTAATGGGACAGGGGGCCTACACCATATATTTT. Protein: CAWSVMGQGAYTIYF.